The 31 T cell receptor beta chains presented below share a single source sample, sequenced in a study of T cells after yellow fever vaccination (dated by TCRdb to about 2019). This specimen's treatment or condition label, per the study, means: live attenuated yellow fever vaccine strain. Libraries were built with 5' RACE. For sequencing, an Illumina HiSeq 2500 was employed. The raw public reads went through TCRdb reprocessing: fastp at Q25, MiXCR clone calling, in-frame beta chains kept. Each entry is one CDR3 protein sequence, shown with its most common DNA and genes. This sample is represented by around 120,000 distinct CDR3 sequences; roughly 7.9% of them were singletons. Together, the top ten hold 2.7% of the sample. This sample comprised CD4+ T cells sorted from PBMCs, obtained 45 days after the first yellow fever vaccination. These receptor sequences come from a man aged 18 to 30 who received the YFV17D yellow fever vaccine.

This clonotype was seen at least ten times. CDR3 bases: TGTGCCAGCAGCTCGGGGACAGGTAACTACAATGAGCAGTTCTTC. Translating gives CASSSGTGNYNEQFF. The rearrangement links TRBV11-2 to TRBJ2-1, with TRBD1 matching 8 bases. This CDR3 has 15 amino acids. Per the germline V gene, CDR1 is SGHAT and CDR2 is FQNNGV. Trimming at V came to 4 bases and at J to 3 bases, leaving 5 bases not matched to a gene.

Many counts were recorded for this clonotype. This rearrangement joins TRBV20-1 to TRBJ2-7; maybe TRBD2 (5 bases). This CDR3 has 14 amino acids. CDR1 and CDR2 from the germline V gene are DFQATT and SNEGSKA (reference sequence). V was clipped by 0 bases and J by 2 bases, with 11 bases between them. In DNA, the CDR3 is TGCAGTGCTAGAGAAGGGAGCTCCGCCTACGAGCAGTACGTC. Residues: CSAREGSSAYEQYV.

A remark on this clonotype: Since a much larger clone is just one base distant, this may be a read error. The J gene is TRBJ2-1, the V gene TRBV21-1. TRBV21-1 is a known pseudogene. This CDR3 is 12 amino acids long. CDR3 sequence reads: CASSKMDNEQFF. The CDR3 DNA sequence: TGTGCCAGCAGCAAGATGGACAATGAGCAGTTCTTC.

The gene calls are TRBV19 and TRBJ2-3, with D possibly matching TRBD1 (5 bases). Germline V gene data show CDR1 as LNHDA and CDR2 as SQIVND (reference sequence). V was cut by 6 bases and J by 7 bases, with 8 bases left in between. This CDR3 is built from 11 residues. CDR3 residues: CASSHRNTQYF. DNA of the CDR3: TGTGCCAGTAGCCACAGGAATACGCAGTATTTT.

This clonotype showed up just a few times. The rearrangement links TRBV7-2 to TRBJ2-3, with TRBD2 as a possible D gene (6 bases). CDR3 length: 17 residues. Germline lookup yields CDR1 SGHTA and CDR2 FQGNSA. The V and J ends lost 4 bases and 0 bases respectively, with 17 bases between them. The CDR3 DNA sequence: TGTGCCAGCAGCTCGGCAGCGGGTACGTTTAGCACAGATACGCAGTATTTT. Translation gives CASSSAAGTFSTDTQYF.

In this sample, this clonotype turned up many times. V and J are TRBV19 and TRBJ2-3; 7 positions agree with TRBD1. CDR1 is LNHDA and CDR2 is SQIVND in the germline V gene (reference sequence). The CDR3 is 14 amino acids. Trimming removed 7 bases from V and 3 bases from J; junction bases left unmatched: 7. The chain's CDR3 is CASTKRGPTDTQYF. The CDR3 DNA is TGTGCCAGTACAAAAAGGGGGCCTACAGATACGCAGTATTTT.

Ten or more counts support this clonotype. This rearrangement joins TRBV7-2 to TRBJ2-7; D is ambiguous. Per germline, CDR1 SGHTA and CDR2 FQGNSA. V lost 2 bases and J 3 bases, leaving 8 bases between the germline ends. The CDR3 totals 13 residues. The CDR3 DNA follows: TGTGCCAGCAGCTTAAACAGAGACTACGAGCAGTACTTC. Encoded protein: CASSLNRDYEQYF.

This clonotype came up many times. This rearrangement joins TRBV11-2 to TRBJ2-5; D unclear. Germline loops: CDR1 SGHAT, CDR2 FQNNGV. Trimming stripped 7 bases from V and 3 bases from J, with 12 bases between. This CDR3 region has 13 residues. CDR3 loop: CASTLGNEETQYF. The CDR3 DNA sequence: TGTGCCAGCACATTAGGGAATGAAGAGACCCAGTACTTC.

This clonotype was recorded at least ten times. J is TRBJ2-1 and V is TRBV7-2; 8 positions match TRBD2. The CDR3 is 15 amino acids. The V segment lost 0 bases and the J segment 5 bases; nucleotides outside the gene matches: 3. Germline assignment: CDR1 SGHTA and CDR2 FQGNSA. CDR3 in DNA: TGTGCCAGCAGCTTAGCGTTAGCGGGGCACAATGAGCAGTTCTTC. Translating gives CASSLALAGHNEQFF.

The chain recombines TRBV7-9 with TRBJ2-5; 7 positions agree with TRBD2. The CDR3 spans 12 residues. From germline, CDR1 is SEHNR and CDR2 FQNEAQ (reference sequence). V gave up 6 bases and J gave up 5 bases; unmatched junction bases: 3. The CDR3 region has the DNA TGTGCCAGCAGGGGGGGGGTCGAGACCCAGTACTTC. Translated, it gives CASRGGVETQYF. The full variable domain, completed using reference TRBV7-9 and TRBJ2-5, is DTGVSQNPRHKITKRGQNVTFRCDPISEHNRLYWYRQTLGQGPEFLTYFQNEAQLEKSRLLSDRFSAERPKGSFSTLEIQRTEQGDSAMYLCASRGGVETQYFGPGTRLLVL.

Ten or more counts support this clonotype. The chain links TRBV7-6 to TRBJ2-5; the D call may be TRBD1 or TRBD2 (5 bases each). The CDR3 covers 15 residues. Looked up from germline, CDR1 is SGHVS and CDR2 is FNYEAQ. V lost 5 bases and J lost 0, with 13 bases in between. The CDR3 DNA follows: TGTGCCAGCAGCGCCGTGAGGGGACACCAAGAGACCCAGTACTTC. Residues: CASSAVRGHQETQYF.

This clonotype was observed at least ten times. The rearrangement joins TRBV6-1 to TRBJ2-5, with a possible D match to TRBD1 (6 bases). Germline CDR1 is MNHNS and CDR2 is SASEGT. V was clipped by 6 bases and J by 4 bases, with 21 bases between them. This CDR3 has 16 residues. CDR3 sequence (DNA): TGTGCCAGCAGCTCGCTCACAGGGATAAGGACAGAGACCCAGTACTTC. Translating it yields CASSSLTGIRTETQYF.

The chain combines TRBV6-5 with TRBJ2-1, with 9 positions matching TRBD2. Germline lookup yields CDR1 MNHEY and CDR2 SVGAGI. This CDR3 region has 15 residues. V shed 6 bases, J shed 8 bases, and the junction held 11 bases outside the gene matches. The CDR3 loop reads CASSPGTSFYYEQFF. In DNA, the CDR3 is TGTGCCAGCAGCCCCGGGACTAGCTTTTACTATGAGCAGTTCTTC.

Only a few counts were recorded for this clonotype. The CDR3 DNA is TGCGCCAGCAGCTTTCTGGACAACTCCTACGAGCAGTACTTC. Translated: CASSFLDNSYEQYF. The chain couples TRBV5-1 to TRBJ2-7; D may be TRBD1 (5 bases). CDR1 and CDR2 from the germline V gene are SGHRS and YFSETQ. With 2 bases removed from V and 0 bases from J, the gap between germline ends came to 9 bases. This CDR3 has 14 amino acids.

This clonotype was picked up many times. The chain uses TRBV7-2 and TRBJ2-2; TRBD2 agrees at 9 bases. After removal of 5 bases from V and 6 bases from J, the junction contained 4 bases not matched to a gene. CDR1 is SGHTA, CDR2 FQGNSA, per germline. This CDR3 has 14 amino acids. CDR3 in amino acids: CASSAGLASGELFF. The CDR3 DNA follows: TGTGCCAGCAGCGCGGGACTAGCCTCCGGGGAGCTGTTTTTT.

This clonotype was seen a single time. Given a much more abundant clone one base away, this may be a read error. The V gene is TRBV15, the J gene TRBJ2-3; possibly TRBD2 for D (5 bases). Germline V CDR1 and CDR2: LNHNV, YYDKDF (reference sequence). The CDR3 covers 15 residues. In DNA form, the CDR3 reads TGTGCCACCTGCAGAGGCGGGCACACCACAGATACGCAGTATTTT. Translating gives CATCRGGHTTDTQYF.

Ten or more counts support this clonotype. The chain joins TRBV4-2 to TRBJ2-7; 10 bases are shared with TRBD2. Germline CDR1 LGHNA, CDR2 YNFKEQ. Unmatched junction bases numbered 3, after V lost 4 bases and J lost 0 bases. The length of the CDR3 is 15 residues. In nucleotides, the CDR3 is TGTGCCAGCAGCCCCGAGCGGGGGGGCTCCTACGAGCAGTACTTC. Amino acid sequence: CASSPERGGSYEQYF.

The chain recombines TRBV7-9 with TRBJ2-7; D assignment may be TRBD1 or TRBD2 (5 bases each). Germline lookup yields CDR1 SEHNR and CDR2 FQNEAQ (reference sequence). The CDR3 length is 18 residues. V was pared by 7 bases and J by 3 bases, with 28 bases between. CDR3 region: CASTGPRLTVGGGYEQYF. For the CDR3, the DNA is TGTGCCAGCACCGGACCCCGCTTGACGGTAGGTGGGGGCTACGAGCAGTACTTC.

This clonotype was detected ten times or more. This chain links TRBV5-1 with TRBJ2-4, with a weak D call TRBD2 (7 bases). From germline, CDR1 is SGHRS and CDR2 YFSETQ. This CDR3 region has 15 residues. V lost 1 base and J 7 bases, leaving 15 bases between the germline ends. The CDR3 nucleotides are TGCGCCAGCAGCTTGAGCCCCGAGGGGGGGAACATTCAGTACTTC. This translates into CASSLSPEGGNIQYF.

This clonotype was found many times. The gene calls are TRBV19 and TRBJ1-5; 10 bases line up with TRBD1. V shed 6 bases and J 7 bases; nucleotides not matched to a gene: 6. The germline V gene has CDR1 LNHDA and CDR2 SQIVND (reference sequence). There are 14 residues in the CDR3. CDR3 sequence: CASRLGTGEQPQHF. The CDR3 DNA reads TGTGCCAGTAGGCTAGGGACAGGGGAACAGCCCCAGCATTTT.

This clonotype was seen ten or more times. The CDR3 DNA follows: TGTGCCAGCAGTTACAATTGGGGTACACAAGAGACCCAGTACTTC. This translates into CASSYNWGTQETQYF. The rearrangement joins TRBV2 to TRBJ2-5; D ambiguous. Germline lookup yields CDR1 SNHLY and CDR2 FYNNEI. This CDR3 spans 15 amino acids. V lost 5 bases to trimming and J lost 2 bases, with 15 bases between them.

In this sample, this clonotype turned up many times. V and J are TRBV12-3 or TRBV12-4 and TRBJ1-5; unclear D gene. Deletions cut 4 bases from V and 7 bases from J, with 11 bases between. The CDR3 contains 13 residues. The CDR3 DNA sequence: TGTGCCAGCAGTTCCCCGGGTCCACAGCCCCAGCATTTT. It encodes CASSSPGPQPQHF.

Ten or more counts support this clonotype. The CDR3 spells CASSPGRNYGYTF. As DNA, the CDR3 is TGTGCCAGCAGCCCTGGACGGAACTATGGCTACACCTTC. V gene TRBV11-2 combines with J gene TRBJ1-2; D unclear. This CDR3 spans 13 amino acids. In germline, CDR1 is SGHAT, CDR2 FQNNGV. V was clipped by 5 bases and J by 2 bases, with 9 bases between them. Full variable domain (rest looked up from reference TRBV11-2 and TRBJ1-2): EAGVAQSPRYKIIEKRQSVAFWCNPISGHATLYWYQQILGQGPKLLIQFQNNGVVDDSQLPKDRFSAERLKGVDSTLKIQPAKLEDSAVYLCASSPGRNYGYTFGSGTRLTVV.

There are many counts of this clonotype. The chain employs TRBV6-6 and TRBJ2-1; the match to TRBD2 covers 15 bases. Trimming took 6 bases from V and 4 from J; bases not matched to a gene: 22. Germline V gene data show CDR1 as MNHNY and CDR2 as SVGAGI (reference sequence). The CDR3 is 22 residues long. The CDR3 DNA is TGTGCCAGCAGAAGCAGGACTAGCGGGGGGGCCGTTGGTCCCACATGGTACAATGAGCAGTTCTTC. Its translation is CASRSRTSGGAVGPTWYNEQFF.

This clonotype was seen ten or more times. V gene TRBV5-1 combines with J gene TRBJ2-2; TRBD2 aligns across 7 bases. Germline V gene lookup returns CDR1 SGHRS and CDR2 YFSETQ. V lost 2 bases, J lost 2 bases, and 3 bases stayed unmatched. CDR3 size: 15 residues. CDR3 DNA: TGCGCCAGCAGCTTCTCTAGCGGAAACACCGGGGAGCTGTTTTTT. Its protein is CASSFSSGNTGELFF.

The CDR3 is CASSTSNQPQHF. The DNA of the CDR3 is TGTGCCAGTAGTACGAGCAATCAGCCCCAGCATTTT. The chain is built from TRBV19 and TRBJ1-5; D not certain. Germline lookup yields CDR1 LNHDA and CDR2 SQIVND (reference sequence). The CDR3 sequence is 12 residues long. Trimming removed 4 bases from V and 1 base from J, with 2 bases in between.

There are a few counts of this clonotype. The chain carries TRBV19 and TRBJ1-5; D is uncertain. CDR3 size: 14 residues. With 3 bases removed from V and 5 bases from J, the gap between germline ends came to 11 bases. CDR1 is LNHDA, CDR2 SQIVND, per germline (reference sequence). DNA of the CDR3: TGTGCCAGTAGTATTATCGGACGAGATCAGCCCCAGCATTTT. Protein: CASSIIGRDQPQHF.

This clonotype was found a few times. The DNA of the CDR3 is TGCGCCAGCAGCCAAGAAGGGGCAACTAATGAAAAACTGTTTTTT. Translating it yields CASSQEGATNEKLFF. The chain carries TRBV4-1 and TRBJ1-4, with D possibly being TRBD1 (5 bases). Deletions cut 0 bases from V and 0 bases from J, with 5 bases between. The CDR3 loop spans 15 amino acids. Germline V gene lookup returns CDR1 MGHRA and CDR2 YSYEKL.

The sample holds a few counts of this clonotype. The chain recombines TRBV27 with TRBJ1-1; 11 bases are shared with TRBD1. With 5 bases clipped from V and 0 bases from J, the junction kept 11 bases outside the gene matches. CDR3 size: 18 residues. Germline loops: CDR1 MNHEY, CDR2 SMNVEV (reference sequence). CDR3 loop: CASSPSDRGLPLNTEAFF. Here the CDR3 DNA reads TGTGCCAGCAGTCCGTCGGACAGGGGGCTTCCATTGAACACTGAAGCTTTCTTT.

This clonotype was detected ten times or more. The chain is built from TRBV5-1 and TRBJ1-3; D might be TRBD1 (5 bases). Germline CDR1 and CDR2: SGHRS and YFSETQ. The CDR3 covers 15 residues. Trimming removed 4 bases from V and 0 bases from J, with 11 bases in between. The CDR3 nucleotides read TGCGCCAGCAGCGAGGGGTTATACTCTGGAAACACCATATATTTT. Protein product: CASSEGLYSGNTIYF.

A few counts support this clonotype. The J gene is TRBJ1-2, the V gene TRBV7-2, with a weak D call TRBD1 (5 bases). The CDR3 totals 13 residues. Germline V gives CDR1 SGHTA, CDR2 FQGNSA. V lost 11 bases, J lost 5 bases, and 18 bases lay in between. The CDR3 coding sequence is TGTGCCGTACAACCGGGCAGGGATTATGGCTACACCTTC. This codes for CAVQPGRDYGYTF.